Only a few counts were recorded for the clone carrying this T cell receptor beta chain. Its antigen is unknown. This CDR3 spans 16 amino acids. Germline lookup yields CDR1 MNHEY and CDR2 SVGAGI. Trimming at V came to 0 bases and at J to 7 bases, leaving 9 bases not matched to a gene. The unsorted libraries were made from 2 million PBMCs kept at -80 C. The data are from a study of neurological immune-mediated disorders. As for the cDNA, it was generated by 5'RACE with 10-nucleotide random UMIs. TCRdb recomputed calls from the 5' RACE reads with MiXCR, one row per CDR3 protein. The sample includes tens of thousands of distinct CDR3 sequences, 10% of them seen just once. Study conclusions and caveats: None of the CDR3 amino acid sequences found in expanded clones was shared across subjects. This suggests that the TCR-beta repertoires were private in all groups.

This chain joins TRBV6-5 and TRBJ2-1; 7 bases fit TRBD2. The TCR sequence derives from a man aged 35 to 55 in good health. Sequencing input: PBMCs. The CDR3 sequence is CASSYSRGGRGNEQFF. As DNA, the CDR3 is TGTGCCAGCAGTTACTCGAGGGGCGGGAGAGGAAATGAGCAGTTCTTC.